This is a list of T cell receptor beta chains from one sample in a study of CD8 T cells in ankylosing spondylitis. TCRdb re-derived calls from the 5' RACE reads in MiXCR, one entry per CDR3 protein. The repertoire has about 210,000 distinct CDR3 sequences, around 8% of them found once; the top ten carry roughly 4.9%. Sequencing used blood, either unsorted or a sorted T cell fraction (not recorded which). These receptors came from a female donor with ankylosing spondylitis or in good health (not recorded which). Each CDR3 is given with its conserved first and last residue. A D gene is named only where the DNA matches it firmly. Size tells how often a clone was seen (once, few, many) or the class of an expanded clone, and some rows leave it out.

clone_size: many
d_call: TRBD2
v_call: TRBV6-2/TRBV6-3
j_call: TRBJ2-7
cdr3_aa: CASSYSTSGKSDPYEQYF
cdr3_nt: TGTGCCAGCAGTTACTCGACCAGCGGGAAATCAGACCCCTACGAGCAGTACTTC

clone_size: many
d_call: TRBD1
v_call: TRBV5-5
j_call: TRBJ2-1
cdr3_aa: CASSLYRGTHNEQFF
cdr3_nt: TGTGCCAGCAGCTTGTACAGGGGAACCCACAATGAGCAGTTCTTC

clone_size: many
d_call: .
v_call: TRBV20-1
j_call: TRBJ2-1
cdr3_aa: CSASGDPGGKQFF
cdr3_nt: TGCAGTGCTAGCGGTGACCCCGGCGGGAAGCAGTTCTTC

clone_size: few
d_call: TRBD2
v_call: TRBV20-1
j_call: TRBJ2-5
cdr3_aa: CSAPRGKETQYF
cdr3_nt: TGCAGTGCTCCGCGGGGGAAAGAGACCCAGTACTTC

clone_size: many
d_call: .
v_call: TRBV29-1
j_call: TRBJ2-3
cdr3_aa: CSVGPIRTDTQYF
cdr3_nt: TGCAGCGTTGGCCCCATTCGGACAGATACGCAGTATTTT

clone_size: many
d_call: .
v_call: TRBV7-2
j_call: TRBJ1-2
cdr3_aa: CASSFHGLDGYTF
cdr3_nt: TGTGCCAGCAGCTTTCATGGACTGGATGGCTACACCTTC

clone_size: medium-sized
d_call: TRBD1
v_call: TRBV4-3
j_call: TRBJ2-7
cdr3_aa: CASSPRTGREQYF
cdr3_nt: TGCGCCAGCAGCCCTAGGACAGGGCGCGAGCAGTACTTC

clone_size: many
d_call: .
v_call: TRBV25-1
j_call: TRBJ2-1
cdr3_aa: CASSEPPTYNEQFF
cdr3_nt: TGTGCCAGCAGTGAACCACCGACTTACAATGAGCAGTTCTTC

clone_size: many
d_call: .
v_call: TRBV27
j_call: TRBJ1-2
cdr3_aa: CASREVGSWGYTF
cdr3_nt: TGTGCCAGCAGAGAGGTGGGATCGTGGGGCTACACCTTC

clone_size: many
d_call: .
v_call: TRBV28
j_call: TRBJ1-5
cdr3_aa: CASASTVGNQPQHF
cdr3_nt: TGTGCCAGTGCATCGACAGTGGGCAATCAGCCCCAGCATTTT

clone_size: .
d_call: TRBD2
v_call: TRBV19
j_call: TRBJ2-5
cdr3_aa: CASSPGLAGGLFQETQYF
cdr3_nt: TGTGCCAGTAGTCCGGGACTAGCGGGCGGACTATTTCAAGAGACCCAGTACTTC

clone_size: many
d_call: .
v_call: TRBV29-1
j_call: TRBJ2-2
cdr3_aa: CSGRTVSAGELFF
cdr3_nt: TGCAGCGGCCGGACAGTGTCGGCCGGGGAGCTGTTTTTT

clone_size: many
d_call: .
v_call: TRBV11-2
j_call: TRBJ2-1
cdr3_aa: CASSPLAPSSYNEQFF
cdr3_nt: TGTGCCAGCAGCCCCCTGGCGCCGAGCTCCTACAATGAGCAGTTCTTC

clone_size: many
d_call: TRBD1
v_call: TRBV20-1
j_call: TRBJ1-1
cdr3_aa: CSAWDRVKVNTEAFF
cdr3_nt: TGCAGTGCGTGGGACAGGGTGAAGGTTAACACTGAAGCTTTCTTT

clone_size: many
d_call: .
v_call: TRBV6-2/TRBV6-3
j_call: TRBJ1-1
cdr3_aa: CATRRVNVEAFF
cdr3_nt: TGTGCCACCCGGAGGGTCAACGTCGAAGCTTTCTTT

clone_size: many
d_call: .
v_call: TRBV2
j_call: TRBJ2-2
cdr3_aa: CASSPGGTSTGELFF
cdr3_nt: TGTGCCAGCAGCCCAGGAGGGACGAGCACCGGGGAGCTGTTTTTT

clone_size: many
d_call: .
v_call: TRBV11-2
j_call: TRBJ2-1
cdr3_aa: CASSLDSPVNEQFF
cdr3_nt: TGTGCCAGCAGCTTAGATAGTCCAGTCAATGAGCAGTTCTTC

clone_size: .
d_call: TRBD2
v_call: TRBV12-5
j_call: TRBJ2-2
cdr3_aa: CASGSREFAGELFF
cdr3_nt: TGTGCTAGTGGCTCGCGGGAGTTTGCCGGGGAGCTGTTTTTT

clone_size: many
d_call: TRBD1
v_call: TRBV11-2
j_call: TRBJ2-6
cdr3_aa: CASSLVPGQGTSGANVLTF
cdr3_nt: TGTGCCAGCAGCTTAGTCCCGGGACAGGGAACCTCTGGGGCCAACGTCCTGACTTTC

clone_size: many
d_call: .
v_call: TRBV11-2
j_call: TRBJ2-1
cdr3_aa: CASNVELPTPYNEQFF
cdr3_nt: TGTGCCAGCAACGTCGAGCTACCTACCCCCTACAATGAGCAGTTCTTC

clone_size: many
d_call: TRBD2
v_call: TRBV5-1
j_call: TRBJ2-5
cdr3_aa: CASKAGGWGQETQYF
cdr3_nt: TGCGCCAGCAAAGCGGGAGGCTGGGGGCAAGAGACCCAGTACTTC

clone_size: .
d_call: .
v_call: TRBV27
j_call: TRBJ1-5
cdr3_aa: CASSSGTTDQPQHF
cdr3_nt: TGTGCCAGCAGTTCCGGGACAACAGATCAGCCCCAGCATTTT

clone_size: few
d_call: TRBD2
v_call: TRBV7-2
j_call: TRBJ2-5
cdr3_aa: CASRLGTSGSGKTQYF
cdr3_nt: TGTGCCAGCCGTCTTGGGACTAGCGGGAGTGGAAAGACCCAGTACTTC

clone_size: many
d_call: .
v_call: TRBV12-3/TRBV12-4
j_call: TRBJ2-3
cdr3_aa: CASSSLTDTQYF
cdr3_nt: TGTGCCAGCAGTTCCCTTACAGATACGCAGTATTTT

clone_size: many
d_call: TRBD2
v_call: TRBV4-3
j_call: TRBJ2-3
cdr3_aa: CASSEGSGRGTDTQYF
cdr3_nt: TGCGCCAGCAGCGAGGGGTCAGGGAGGGGCACAGATACGCAGTATTTT

clone_size: many
d_call: .
v_call: TRBV5-4
j_call: TRBJ2-1
cdr3_aa: CASSVVGVGHEQFF
cdr3_nt: TGTGCCAGCAGCGTCGTGGGGGTTGGACATGAGCAGTTCTTC

clone_size: few
d_call: TRBD1
v_call: TRBV15
j_call: TRBJ1-6
cdr3_aa: CATSRDTGQTNSPLHF
cdr3_nt: TGTGCCACCAGCAGAGACACGGGACAGACTAATTCACCCCTCCACTTT

clone_size: many
d_call: .
v_call: TRBV4-1
j_call: TRBJ1-2
cdr3_aa: CASSQAPKGGNYGYTF
cdr3_nt: TGCGCCAGCAGCCAAGCCCCCAAGGGAGGGAACTATGGCTACACCTTC

clone_size: many
d_call: .
v_call: TRBV20-1
j_call: TRBJ1-2
cdr3_aa: CSALTGRGYTF
cdr3_nt: TGCAGTGCTCTAACAGGGAGAGGCTACACCTTC

clone_size: many
d_call: TRBD2
v_call: TRBV12-3/TRBV12-4
j_call: TRBJ2-3
cdr3_aa: CASTPLAGSTDTQYF
cdr3_nt: TGTGCCAGCACCCCACTAGCGGGTAGCACAGATACGCAGTATTTT

clone_size: few
d_call: .
v_call: TRBV11-2
j_call: TRBJ1-5
cdr3_aa: CASSLGGDGQPQHF
cdr3_nt: TGTGCCAGCAGCTTGGGAGGGGACGGCCAGCCCCAGCATTTT

clone_size: many
d_call: TRBD2
v_call: TRBV5-1
j_call: TRBJ2-7
cdr3_aa: CASRLMTSGVSYEQYF
cdr3_nt: TGCGCCAGCAGACTGATGACTAGCGGGGTCTCCTACGAGCAGTACTTC

clone_size: few
d_call: .
v_call: TRBV28
j_call: TRBJ2-1
cdr3_aa: CASSSPPSPRRNEQFF
cdr3_nt: TGTGCCAGCAGTTCGCCCCCGTCGCCTAGGAGGAATGAGCAGTTCTTC

clone_size: many
d_call: .
v_call: TRBV7-9
j_call: TRBJ2-3
cdr3_aa: CASSFIEGVDVIDTQYF
cdr3_nt: TGTGCCAGCAGCTTTATAGAGGGCGTCGATGTAATAGATACGCAGTATTTT

clone_size: .
d_call: TRBD1
v_call: TRBV28
j_call: TRBJ2-4
cdr3_aa: CASSSTGVLAKNIQYF
cdr3_nt: TGTGCCAGCAGTTCGACAGGGGTCCTAGCCAAAAACATTCAGTACTTC

clone_size: many
d_call: .
v_call: TRBV2
j_call: TRBJ2-2
cdr3_aa: CASSETVNTGELFF
cdr3_nt: TGTGCCAGCAGTGAAACGGTGAACACCGGGGAGCTGTTTTTT

clone_size: many
d_call: .
v_call: TRBV5-4
j_call: TRBJ2-3
cdr3_aa: CASSEGVSPSTDTQYF
cdr3_nt: TGTGCCAGTTCGGAGGGCGTATCGCCTAGCACAGATACGCAGTATTTT

clone_size: many
d_call: .
v_call: TRBV7-2
j_call: TRBJ2-2
cdr3_aa: CASSLGPGELFF
cdr3_nt: TGCGCCAGCAGCTTGGGTCCCGGGGAGCTGTTTTTT

clone_size: many
d_call: .
v_call: TRBV7-7
j_call: TRBJ2-2
cdr3_aa: CASSPESAGELFF
cdr3_nt: TGCGCCAGCAGCCCCGAATCCGCCGGGGAGCTGTTTTTT

clone_size: few
d_call: .
v_call: TRBV3-1
j_call: TRBJ1-2
cdr3_aa: CASSQDVRVWYGYTF
cdr3_nt: TGTGCCAGCAGCCAAGATGTCAGGGTGTGGTATGGCTACACCTTC

clone_size: many
d_call: TRBD2
v_call: TRBV5-1
j_call: TRBJ2-2
cdr3_aa: CASSLESGPFSGRAGELFF
cdr3_nt: TGCGCCAGCAGCTTGGAATCGGGGCCGTTTAGCGGGAGGGCCGGGGAGCTGTTTTTT

clone_size: many
d_call: .
v_call: TRBV12-3/TRBV12-4
j_call: TRBJ2-2
cdr3_aa: CASSLGGGQTGELFF
cdr3_nt: TGTGCCAGCAGTTTAGGGGGAGGTCAAACCGGGGAGCTGTTTTTT

clone_size: many
d_call: .
v_call: TRBV6-1
j_call: TRBJ1-1
cdr3_aa: CASSHGPRGGTEAFF
cdr3_nt: TGTGCCAGCAGTCATGGGCCTCGGGGAGGAACTGAAGCTTTCTTT

clone_size: many
d_call: .
v_call: TRBV12-3/TRBV12-4
j_call: TRBJ2-1
cdr3_aa: CASSLDRGGGIYNEQFF
cdr3_nt: TGTGCCAGCAGTTTAGACCGCGGGGGCGGGATCTACAATGAGCAGTTCTTC

clone_size: .
d_call: TRBD2
v_call: TRBV12-3/TRBV12-4
j_call: TRBJ2-7
cdr3_aa: CASRPGLAGGYEQYF
cdr3_nt: TGTGCCAGCAGACCCGGACTAGCGGGAGGTTACGAGCAGTACTTC

clone_size: .
d_call: .
v_call: TRBV12-3/TRBV12-4
j_call: TRBJ2-3
cdr3_aa: CASKGGTDTQYF
cdr3_nt: TGTGCCAGCAAAGGGGGTACAGATACGCAGTATTTT

clone_size: many
d_call: .
v_call: TRBV7-2
j_call: TRBJ2-7
cdr3_aa: CASTVEGVSSYEQYF
cdr3_nt: TGTGCCAGCACCGTAGAAGGGGTTAGCTCCTACGAGCAGTACTTC

clone_size: .
d_call: TRBD2
v_call: TRBV11-2
j_call: TRBJ2-5
cdr3_aa: CASSLETSGSETQYF
cdr3_nt: TGTGCCAGCAGCTTAGAAACTAGCGGGAGTGAGACCCAGTACTTC

clone_size: many
d_call: .
v_call: TRBV5-6
j_call: TRBJ2-7
cdr3_aa: CASSLNMFAQVYEQYF
cdr3_nt: TGTGCCAGCAGCTTGAACATGTTCGCCCAAGTCTACGAGCAGTACTTC

clone_size: few
d_call: .
v_call: TRBV7-2
j_call: TRBJ2-7
cdr3_aa: CASSWTGAYEQYF
cdr3_nt: TGTGCCAGCAGTTGGACTGGGGCCTACGAGCAGTACTTC

clone_size: .
d_call: TRBD1
v_call: TRBV5-6
j_call: TRBJ1-1
cdr3_aa: CASSFRGLGSTEAFF
cdr3_nt: TGTGCCAGCAGCTTCAGGGGGCTCGGGAGCACTGAAGCTTTCTTT

clone_size: many
d_call: .
v_call: TRBV5-1
j_call: TRBJ2-7
cdr3_aa: CASSPQGPSYEQYF
cdr3_nt: TGCGCCAGCAGTCCCCAGGGGCCCTCCTACGAGCAGTACTTC

clone_size: many
d_call: .
v_call: TRBV7-2
j_call: TRBJ2-3
cdr3_aa: CASSLQPTSTDTQYF
cdr3_nt: TGTGCCAGCAGCTTACAACCAACTAGCACAGATACGCAGTATTTT